This TCR beta chain was documented in a study of CD8 T cells in ankylosing spondylitis. The length of the CDR3 is 14 residues. Germline V gene data show CDR1 as SQVTM and CDR2 as ANQGSEA. V lost 8 bases to trimming and J lost 4 bases; unmatched junction nucleotides: 11. Findings and limits, study-wide: Both synovial fluid and blood in reactive arthritis had previously been reported to carry some motif variants. The study looked at matched synovial fluid samples from ankylosing spondylitis patients. Disease-linked clones were reported to be significantly enriched there.

TCRdb recomputed calls from the 5' RACE reads with MiXCR, one row per CDR3 protein. The repertoire holds 150,000 to 200,000 distinct CDR3 sequences, with around 10% as singletons. At least ten counts were recorded for this clonotype. The antigen is not known. The rearrangement uses TRBV29-1 and TRBJ2-3; the match to TRBD1 covers 8 bases. The sample was blood, either unsorted or a sorted T cell fraction (not recorded which). This TCR came from a male donor with ankylosing spondylitis or in good health (not recorded which). The CDR3 DNA reads TGCAGCTGTGCGGGGCAGGGGGCTCCAGATACGCAGTATTTT. Protein sequence: CSCAGQGAPDTQYF.